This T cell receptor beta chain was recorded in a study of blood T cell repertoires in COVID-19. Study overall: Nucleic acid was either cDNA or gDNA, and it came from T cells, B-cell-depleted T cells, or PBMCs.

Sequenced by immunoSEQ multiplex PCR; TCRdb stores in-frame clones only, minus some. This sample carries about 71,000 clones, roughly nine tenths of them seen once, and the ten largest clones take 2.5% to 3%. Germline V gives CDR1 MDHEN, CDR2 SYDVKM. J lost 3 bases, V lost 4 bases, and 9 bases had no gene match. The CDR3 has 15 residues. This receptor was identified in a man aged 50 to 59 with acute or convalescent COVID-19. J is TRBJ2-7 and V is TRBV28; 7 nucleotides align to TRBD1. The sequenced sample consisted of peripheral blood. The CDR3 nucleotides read TGTGCCAGCAGTTGGGCCGTGCAGGGGGTCTACGAGCAGTACTTC. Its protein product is CASSWAVQGVYEQYF.